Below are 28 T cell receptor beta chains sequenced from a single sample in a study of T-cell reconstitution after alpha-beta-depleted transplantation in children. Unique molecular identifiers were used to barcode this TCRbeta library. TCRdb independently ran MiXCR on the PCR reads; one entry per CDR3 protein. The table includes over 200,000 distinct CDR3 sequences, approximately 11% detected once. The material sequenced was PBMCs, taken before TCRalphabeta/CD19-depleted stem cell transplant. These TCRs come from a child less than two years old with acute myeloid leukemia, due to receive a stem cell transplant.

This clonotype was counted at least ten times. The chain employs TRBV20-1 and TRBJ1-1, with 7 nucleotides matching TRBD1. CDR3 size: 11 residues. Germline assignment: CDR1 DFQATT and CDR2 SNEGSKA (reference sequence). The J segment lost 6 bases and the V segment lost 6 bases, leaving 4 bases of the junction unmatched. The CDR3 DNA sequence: TGCAGTGCCAGGGACAGAGCTGAAGCTTTCTTT. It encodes CSARDRAEAFF.

CDR3 residues: CASSLEQGINQPQHF. CDR3 nucleotide sequence: TGTGCCAGCAGCTTGGAACAGGGGATAAATCAGCCCCAGCATTTT. J is TRBJ1-5 and V is TRBV5-6; 7 nucleotides agree with TRBD1. With V trimmed by 0 bases and J by 4 bases, 4 bases remained unmatched. Germline lookup yields CDR1 SGHDT and CDR2 YYEEEE. This CDR3 has 15 amino acids.

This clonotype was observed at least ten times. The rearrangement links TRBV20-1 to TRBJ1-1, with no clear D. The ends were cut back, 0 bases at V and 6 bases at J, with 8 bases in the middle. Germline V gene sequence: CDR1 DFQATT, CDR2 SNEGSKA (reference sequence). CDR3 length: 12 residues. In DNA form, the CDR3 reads TGCAGTGCTAGAGATCCTCCGCCTGAAGCTTTCTTT. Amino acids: CSARDPPPEAFF.

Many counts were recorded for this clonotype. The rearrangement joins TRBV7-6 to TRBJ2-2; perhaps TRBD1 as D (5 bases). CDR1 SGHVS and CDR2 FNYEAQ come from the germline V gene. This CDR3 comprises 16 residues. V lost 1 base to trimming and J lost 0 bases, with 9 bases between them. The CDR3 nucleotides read TGTGCCAGCAGCTTAGAGACGACAGCGAACACCGGGGAGCTGTTTTTT. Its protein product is CASSLETTANTGELFF.

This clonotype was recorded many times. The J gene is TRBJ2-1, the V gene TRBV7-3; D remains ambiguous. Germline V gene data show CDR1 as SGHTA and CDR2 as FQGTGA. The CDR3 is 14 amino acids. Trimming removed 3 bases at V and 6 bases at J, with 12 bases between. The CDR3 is CASSLSGSFNEQFF. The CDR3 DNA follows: TGTGCCAGCAGCTTGTCGGGCTCATTCAATGAGCAGTTCTTC.

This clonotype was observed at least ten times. CDR3 sequence reads: CSVGGGTDEKLFF. CDR3 DNA sequence: TGCAGCGTCGGTGGAGGGACTGATGAAAAACTGTTTTTT. The rearrangement uses TRBV29-1 and TRBJ1-4; D possibly corresponds to TRBD1 (5 bases). Germline V gives CDR1 SQVTM, CDR2 ANQGSEA. The V and J ends lost 6 bases and 6 bases respectively, with 14 bases between them. The CDR3 extends over 13 amino acids.

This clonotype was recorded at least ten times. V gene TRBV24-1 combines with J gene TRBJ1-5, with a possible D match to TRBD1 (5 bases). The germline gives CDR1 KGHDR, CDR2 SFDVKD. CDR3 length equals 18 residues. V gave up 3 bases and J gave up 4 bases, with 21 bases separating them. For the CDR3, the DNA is TGTGCCACCAGTGATGATTCAGGGTCGTCGGGATATAATCAGCCCCAGCATTTT. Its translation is CATSDDSGSSGYNQPQHF.

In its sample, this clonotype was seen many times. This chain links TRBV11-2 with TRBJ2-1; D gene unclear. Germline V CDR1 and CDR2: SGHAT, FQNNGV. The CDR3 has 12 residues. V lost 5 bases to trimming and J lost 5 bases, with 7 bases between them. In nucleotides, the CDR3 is TGTGCCAGCAGCAACAGTGACAATGAGCAGTTCTTC. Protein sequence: CASSNSDNEQFF.

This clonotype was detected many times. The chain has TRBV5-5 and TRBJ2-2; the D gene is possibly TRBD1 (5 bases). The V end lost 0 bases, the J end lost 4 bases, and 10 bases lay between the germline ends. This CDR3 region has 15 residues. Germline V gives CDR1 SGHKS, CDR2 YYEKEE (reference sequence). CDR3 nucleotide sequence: TGTGCCAGCAGCTTGGCCCCGGACATCACCGGGGAGCTGTTTTTT. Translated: CASSLAPDITGELFF.

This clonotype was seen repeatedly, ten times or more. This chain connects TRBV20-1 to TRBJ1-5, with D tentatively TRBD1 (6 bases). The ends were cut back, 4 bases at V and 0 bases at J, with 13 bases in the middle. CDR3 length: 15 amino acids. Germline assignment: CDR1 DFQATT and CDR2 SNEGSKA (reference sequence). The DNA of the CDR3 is TGCAGTGCTACGGGGGCGGGGGGTAGCAATCAGCCCCAGCATTTT. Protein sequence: CSATGAGGSNQPQHF.

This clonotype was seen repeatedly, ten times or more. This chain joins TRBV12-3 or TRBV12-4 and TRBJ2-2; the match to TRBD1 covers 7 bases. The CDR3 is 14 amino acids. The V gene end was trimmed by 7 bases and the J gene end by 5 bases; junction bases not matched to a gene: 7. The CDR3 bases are TGTGCCAGCACCCCGACAGGGTGGACCGGGGAGCTGTTTTTT. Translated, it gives CASTPTGWTGELFF.

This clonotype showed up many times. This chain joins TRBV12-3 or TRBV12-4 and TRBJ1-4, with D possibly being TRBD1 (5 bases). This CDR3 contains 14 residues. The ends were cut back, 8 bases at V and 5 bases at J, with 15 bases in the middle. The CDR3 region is CASAESGVNEKLFF. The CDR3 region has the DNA TGTGCCAGCGCCGAATCGGGGGTGAATGAAAAACTGTTTTTT.

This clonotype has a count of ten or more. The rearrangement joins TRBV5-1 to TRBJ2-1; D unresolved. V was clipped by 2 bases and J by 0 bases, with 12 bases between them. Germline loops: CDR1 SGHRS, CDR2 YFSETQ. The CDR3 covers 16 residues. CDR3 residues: CASSFTGLLSYNEQFF. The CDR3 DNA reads TGCGCCAGCAGCTTCACGGGTTTACTCTCCTACAATGAGCAGTTCTTC. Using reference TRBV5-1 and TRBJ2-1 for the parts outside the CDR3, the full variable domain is KAGVTQTPRYLIKTRGQQVTLSCSPISGHRSVSWYQQTPGQGLQFLFEYFSETQRNKGNFPGRFSGRQFSNSRSEMNVSTLELGDSALYLCASSFTGLLSYNEQFFGPGTRLTVL.

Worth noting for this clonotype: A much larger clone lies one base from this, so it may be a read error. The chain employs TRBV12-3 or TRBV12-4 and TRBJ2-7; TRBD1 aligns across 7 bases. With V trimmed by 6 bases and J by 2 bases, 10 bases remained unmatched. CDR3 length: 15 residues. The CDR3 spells CASSLQGFGPYEQYF. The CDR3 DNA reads TGTGCCAGCAGCCTACAGGGGTTCGGCCCCTACGAGCAGTACTTC.

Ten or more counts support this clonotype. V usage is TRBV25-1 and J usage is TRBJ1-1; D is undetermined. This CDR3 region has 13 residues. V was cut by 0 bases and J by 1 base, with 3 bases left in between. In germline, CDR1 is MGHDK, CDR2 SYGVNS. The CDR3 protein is CASSEYKNTEAFF. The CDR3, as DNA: TGTGCCAGCAGTGAATACAAGAACACTGAAGCTTTCTTT.

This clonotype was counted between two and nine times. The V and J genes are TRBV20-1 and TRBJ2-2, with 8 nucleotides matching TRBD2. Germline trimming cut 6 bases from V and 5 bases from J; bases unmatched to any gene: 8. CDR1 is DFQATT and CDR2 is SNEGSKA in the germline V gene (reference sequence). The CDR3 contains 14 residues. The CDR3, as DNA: TGCAGTGCCACCGGGACTAGAGGAACCGGGGAGCTGTTTTTT. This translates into CSATGTRGTGELFF.

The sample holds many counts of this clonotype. In nucleotides, the CDR3 is TGTGCCAGCATCCTACAGACTTACCCCTACAATGAGCAGTTCTTC. Its protein is CASILQTYPYNEQFF. The J gene is TRBJ2-1, the V gene TRBV6-1; D gene unclear. Per germline, CDR1 MNHNS and CDR2 SASEGT. V lost 7 bases and J 2 bases, leaving 15 bases between the germline ends. The CDR3 has 15 residues.

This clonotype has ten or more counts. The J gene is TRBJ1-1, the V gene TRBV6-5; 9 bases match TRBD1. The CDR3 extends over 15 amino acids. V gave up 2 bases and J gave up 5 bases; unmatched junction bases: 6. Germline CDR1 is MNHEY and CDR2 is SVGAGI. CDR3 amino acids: CASSYLDRGGTEAFF. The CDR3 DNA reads TGTGCCAGCAGTTACCTGGACAGGGGAGGGACTGAAGCTTTCTTT.

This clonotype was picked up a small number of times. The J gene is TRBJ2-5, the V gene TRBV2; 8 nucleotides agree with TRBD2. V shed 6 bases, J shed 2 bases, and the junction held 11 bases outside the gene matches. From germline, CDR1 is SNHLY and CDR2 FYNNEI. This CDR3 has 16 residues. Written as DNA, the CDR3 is TGTGCCAGCAGACTGGATAGCGGGGAGGTACAAGAGACCCAGTACTTC. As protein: CASRLDSGEVQETQYF. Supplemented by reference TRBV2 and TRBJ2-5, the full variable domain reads EPEVTQTPSHQVTQMGQEVILRCVPISNHLYFYWYRQILGQKVEFLVSFYNNEISEKSEIFDDQFSVERPDGSNFTLKIRSTKLEDSAMYFCASRLDSGEVQETQYFGPGTRLLVL.

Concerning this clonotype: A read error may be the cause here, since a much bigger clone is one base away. Here the CDR3 DNA reads TGTGCCACCAGTGATTTAGCTAGCGGGAGAGATACGCAGTATTTT. Translated: CATSDLASGRDTQYF. V gene TRBV24-1 combines with J gene TRBJ2-3, with 10 bases aligning to TRBD2. The CDR3 has 15 residues. With 1 base clipped from V and 5 bases from J, the junction kept 2 bases outside the gene matches. CDR1 and CDR2 from the germline V gene are KGHDR and SFDVKD.

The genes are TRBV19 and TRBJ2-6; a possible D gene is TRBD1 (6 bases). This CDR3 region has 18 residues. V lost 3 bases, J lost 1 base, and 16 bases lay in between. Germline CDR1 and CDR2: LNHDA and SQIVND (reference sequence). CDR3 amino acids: CASSIRGQKLSGANVLTF. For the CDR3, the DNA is TGTGCCAGTAGTATCAGGGGACAAAAACTATCTGGGGCCAACGTCCTGACTTTC.

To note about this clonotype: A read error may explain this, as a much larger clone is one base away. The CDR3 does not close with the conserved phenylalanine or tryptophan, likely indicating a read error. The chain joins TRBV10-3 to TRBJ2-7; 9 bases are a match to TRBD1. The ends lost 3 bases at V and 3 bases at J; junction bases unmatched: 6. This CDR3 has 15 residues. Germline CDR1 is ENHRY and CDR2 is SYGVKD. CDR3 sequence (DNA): TGTGCCATCAGTGACCCGGGACAGGGCCTCTACGAGCAGTACTTG. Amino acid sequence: CAISDPGQGLYEQYL.

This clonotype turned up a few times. The CDR3 spells CASSFAVTGELFF. The CDR3 DNA is TGCGCCAGCAGCTTCGCAGTCACCGGGGAGCTGTTTTTT. The chain is built from TRBV5-1 and TRBJ2-2; D is unclear. The germline CDR1 and CDR2 sequences are SGHRS and YFSETQ. V was clipped by 2 bases and J by 4 bases, with 6 bases between them. The CDR3 runs 13 residues.

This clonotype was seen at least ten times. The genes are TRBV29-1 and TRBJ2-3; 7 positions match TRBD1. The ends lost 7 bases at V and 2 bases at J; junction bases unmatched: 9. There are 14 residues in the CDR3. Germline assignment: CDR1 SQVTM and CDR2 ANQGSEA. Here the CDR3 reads CSAQDRSPTDTQYF. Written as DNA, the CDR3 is TGCAGCGCCCAGGACAGGAGCCCCACAGATACGCAGTATTTT.

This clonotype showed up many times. The CDR3 sequence is CASSLGPRLPSGANVLTF. The CDR3 DNA follows: TGTGCCAGCAGCTTAGGGCCGAGACTCCCCTCTGGGGCCAACGTCCTGACTTTC. The chain joins TRBV11-1 to TRBJ2-6; D uncertain. Trimming pared 1 base from V and 0 bases from J, leaving 13 bases between. The CDR3 sequence is 18 residues long. Germline lookup yields CDR1 SGHAT and CDR2 FQDESV (reference sequence).

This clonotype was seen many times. The CDR3 region has the DNA TGTGCCAGCACCACAGTTAATGAAAAACTGTTTTTT. Its translation is CASTTVNEKLFF. This rearrangement joins TRBV28 to TRBJ1-4; D is undetermined. CDR1 MDHEN and CDR2 SYDVKM come from the germline V gene. Trimming removed 7 bases at V and 4 bases at J, with 7 bases between. This CDR3 is 12 amino acids long.

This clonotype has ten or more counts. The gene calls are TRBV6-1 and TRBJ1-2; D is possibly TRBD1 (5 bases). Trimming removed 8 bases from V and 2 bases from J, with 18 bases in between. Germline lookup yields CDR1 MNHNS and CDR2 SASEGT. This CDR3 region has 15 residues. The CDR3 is CASSVREGSNYGYTF. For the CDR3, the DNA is TGTGCCAGCTCGGTCAGGGAAGGATCCAACTATGGCTACACCTTC.

CDR3 DNA: TGCGCCAGCAGCTTGATGGGACAGGGGAACACTGAAGCTTTCTTT. It is translated as CASSLMGQGNTEAFF. The genes are TRBV5-1 and TRBJ1-1; 9 nucleotides line up with TRBD1. CDR3 length equals 15 residues. Germline V gene data show CDR1 as SGHRS and CDR2 as YFSETQ. J lost 1 base, V lost 1 base, and 2 bases had no gene match. The entire variable domain, with the rest obtained from reference TRBV5-1 and TRBJ1-1, is as follows: KAGVTQTPRYLIKTRGQQVTLSCSPISGHRSVSWYQQTPGQGLQFLFEYFSETQRNKGNFPGRFSGRQFSNSRSEMNVSTLELGDSALYLCASSLMGQGNTEAFFGQGTRLTVV.